This T cell receptor (beta chain) is drawn from a study of T cell repertoires in cytomegalovirus infection. Study context: Indications came from public TCR beta signatures; they pointed to CMV infection and to a matching HLA type. Study-level points and caveats: Carriage of CMV together with the relevant HLA was identifiable through cumulative public TCR beta family frequency.

TCRdb ran MiXCR on the reads and lists one entry per CDR3 protein. Among approximately 1,000,000 distinct CDR3 sequences listed, less than 40% were seen once. In the case of this clonotype: Its antigen is still unknown.

Germline assignment: CDR1 SQVTM and CDR2 ANQGSEA. The length of the CDR3 is 14 residues. The V segment lost 7 bases and the J segment 3 bases; nucleotides outside the gene matches: 9. The clonotype originates from a human donor in good health (CMV status not recorded). Some clones in this sample may be carry-over from other donors' samples. This chain uses TRBV29-1 with TRBJ1-1; 9 positions agree with TRBD1. Sequencing was performed on cultured CD8+ T cells from PBMCs, taken from culture after CMV antigen stimulation. The CDR3 loop is CSARQGEVDTEAFF. The DNA for the CDR3 is TGCAGCGCACGACAGGGGGAGGTTGACACTGAAGCTTTCTTT.